These 10 T cell receptor beta chains were sequenced from one sample in a study of control samples from healthy donors and cancer patients. Repertoires were generated with immunoSEQ multiplex PCR, while TCRdb's copy carries only in-frame clones and drops some. The sample comprises about 160,000 clones, approximately 94% of which are singletons, and 13% to 15% rests with the top ten. The source material was PBMCs. All receptors come from a man between 60 and 70 years old with colorectal cancer.

The chain carries TRBV18 and TRBJ2-2; TRBD2 matches at 8 bases. Germline-derived CDR1 and CDR2 are KGHSH and LQKENI. The CDR3 consists of 15 residues. With 3 bases clipped from V and 2 bases from J, the junction kept 2 bases outside the gene matches. The CDR3 spells CASSPGLVNTGELFF. The CDR3, as DNA: TGTGCCAGCTCACCGGGACTAGTCAACACCGGGGAGCTGTTTTTT.

The V gene is TRBV19, the J gene TRBJ1-3; 8 positions agree with TRBD1. Germline values: CDR1 LNHDA, CDR2 SQIVND (reference sequence). Germline trimming cut 8 bases from V and 0 bases from J; bases unmatched to any gene: 6. The CDR3 runs 15 residues. The CDR3 sequence: CASGDRTGSGNTIYF. The CDR3 coding sequence is TGTGCCAGTGGGGACAGGACAGGCTCTGGAAACACCATATATTTT.

CDR3 loop: CASSLVPSGNTIYF. The CDR3 DNA sequence: TGTGCCAGCAGCTTAGTCCCTTCTGGAAACACCATATATTTT. The chain is built from TRBV7-9 and TRBJ1-3; unclear D gene. The CDR3 has 14 amino acids. Germline CDR1 SEHNR, CDR2 FQNEAQ (reference sequence). V dropped 1 base and J dropped 1 base, with 5 bases sitting between them. Full variable domain (missing parts from reference TRBV7-9 and TRBJ1-3): DTGVSQNPRHKITKRGQNVTFRCDPISEHNRLYWYRQTLGQGPEFLTYFQNEAQLEKSRLLSDRFSAERPKGSFSTLEIQRTEQGDSAMYLCASSLVPSGNTIYFGEGSWLTVV.

The rearrangement links TRBV2 to TRBJ2-7; no reliable D call. V shed 6 bases and J shed 0 bases, with 12 bases lying between them. Germline CDR1 is SNHLY and CDR2 is FYNNEI. CDR3 length: 14 residues. CDR3 sequence reads: CASRDTDSSYEQYF. CDR3 nucleotide sequence: TGTGCCAGCAGGGATACGGATAGCTCCTACGAGCAGTACTTC.

This rearrangement joins TRBV15 to TRBJ1-3, with unresolved D. Trimming stripped 0 bases from V and 0 bases from J, with 9 bases between. This CDR3 is built from 16 residues. The germline V gene has CDR1 LNHNV and CDR2 YYDKDF (reference sequence). The CDR3 sequence is CATSRDAGLSGNTIYF. The CDR3 nucleotides read TGTGCCACCAGCAGAGATGCGGGTCTCTCTGGAAACACCATATATTTT. The variable domain in full, with the rest retrieved from reference TRBV15 and TRBJ1-3, is DAMVIQNPRYQVTQFGKPVTLSCSQTLNHNVMYWYQQKSSQAPKLLFHYYDKDFNNEADTPDNFQSRRPNTSFCFLDIRSPGLGDTAMYLCATSRDAGLSGNTIYFGEGSWLTVV.

The rearrangement joins TRBV5-1 to TRBJ2-5; TRBD1 aligns across 8 bases. The CDR3 runs 15 residues. The germline CDR1 and CDR2 sequences are SGHRS and YFSETQ. V gave up 1 base and J gave up 1 base; unmatched junction bases: 3. CDR3 sequence: CASSLPTGGQETQYF. The DNA for the CDR3 is TGCGCCAGCAGCTTGCCCACAGGGGGCCAAGAGACCCAGTACTTC.

The chain recombines TRBV4-1 with TRBJ2-3, with 13 bases matching TRBD2. J gave up 6 bases and V 2 bases, and 5 bases lay outside the gene matches. The CDR3 has 16 residues. Germline-derived CDR1 and CDR2 are MGHRA and YSYEKL. This CDR3 reads CASSQTSGGAGDTQYF. The CDR3 DNA sequence: TGCGCCAGCAGCCAAACTAGCGGGGGGGCGGGGGATACGCAGTATTTT.

The rearrangement joins TRBV30 to TRBJ1-1, with no clear D. The germline gives CDR1 GTSNPN, CDR2 SVGIG (reference sequence). This CDR3 spans 13 amino acids. The V gene lost 7 bases and the J gene lost 0 bases, with 12 bases spanning the gap. CDR3 amino acids: CALQPFMNTEAFF. For the CDR3, the DNA is TGTGCCTTACAACCTTTTATGAACACTGAAGCTTTCTTT.

The CDR3 protein is CASSQVQEAFF. CDR3 coding DNA: TGTGCCAGCAGCCAAGTACAGGAAGCTTTCTTT. This chain links TRBV14 with TRBJ1-1; D is unresolved. V gave up 1 base and J gave up 8 bases, with 5 bases separating them. This CDR3 region has 11 residues. Germline CDR1 reads SGHDN; CDR2 reads FVKESK. Looking up the rest from reference TRBV14 and TRBJ1-1 gives the full variable domain: EAGVTQFPSHSVIEKGQTVTLRCDPISGHDNLYWYRRVMGKEIKFLLHFVKESKQDESGMPNNRFLAERTGGTYSTLKVQPAELEDSGVYFCASSQVQEAFFGQGTRLTVV.

The rearrangement uses TRBV9 and TRBJ1-6; D possibly corresponds to TRBD1 (6 bases). The CDR3 covers 14 residues. Germline loops: CDR1 SGDLS, CDR2 YYNGEE. V lost 3 bases, J lost 6 bases, and 10 bases lay in between. The CDR3 coding sequence is TGTGCCAGCAGCGGGAGGGGGTCTAATTCACCCCTCCACTTT. Amino acid sequence: CASSGRGSNSPLHF.